This T cell receptor beta chain was observed in a study of technical replicates of blood from a handful of donors. After removal of 4 bases from V and 2 bases from J, the junction contained 1 base not matched to a gene. This CDR3 has 15 residues. Germline values: CDR1 SGHAT, CDR2 FQDESV (reference sequence). Sequencing used immunoSEQ multiplex PCR; TCRdb keeps in-frame clones, though not all of them. The sample has tens of thousands of clones, 80% to 95% seen once. J is TRBJ2-5 and V is TRBV11-1; TRBD2 matches at 13 bases. The clonotype was recovered from a human donor in good health. Some clones in this sample may be carry-over from other donors' samples. The specimen sequenced was PBMCs. CDR3 coding DNA: TGTGCCAGCAGCTGGACTAGCGGGGGACAAGAGACCCAGTACTTC. This encodes CASSWTSGGQETQYF.